Given below is one T cell receptor beta chain in context. Its antigen remains unidentified. The sample comes from a study of cytomegalovirus exposure and HLA in healthy donors. General observations from the study: As was reported, the classifier diagnosed cytomegalovirus status with high specificity and sensitivity. Being productive about 90% or about 30% of the time was typical of most TCR beta V segments in an earlier analysis.

Use of 60 Vbeta and 13 Jbeta primers characterized the PCR. Clones were sequenced by immunoSEQ multiplex PCR, and TCRdb holds only the in-frame ones, with some missing. In total, the table holds roughly 75,000 clones. Germline V gene sequence: CDR1 MNHEY, CDR2 SMNVEV (reference sequence). Trimming took 6 bases from V and 9 from J, leaving 15 bases between them. The CDR3 runs 13 residues. The chain carries TRBV27 and TRBJ2-1; D might be TRBD2 (5 bases). This sequence originates from a man aged 40-49 years in good health and CMV-seronegative. Sequencing was done on a sample of PBMCs. The CDR3 spells CASSPGRGFEQFF. CDR3 nucleotide sequence: TGTGCCAGCAGCCCCGGACGGGGTTTTGAGCAGTTCTTC.